The clone carrying this TCR beta chain was detected only a few times. The antigen remains undetermined. Trimming took 6 bases from V and 7 from J, leaving 12 bases between them. Germline CDR1 and CDR2: DFQATT and SNEGSKA (reference sequence). This CDR3 is built from 11 residues. Unique molecular identifiers were attached to individual cDNA molecules. TCRdb reprocessed the 5' RACE reads with MiXCR, giving one entry per CDR3 protein. The sample lists about 68,000 distinct CDR3 sequences; 10% to 15% were seen once. This specimen belongs to a study of early T cells in non-severe SARS-CoV-2 infection. Study summary: Chains were not paired, and sequencing was done on bulk RNA from unsorted whole blood. Study results and caveats: VDJdb matching, biased toward anti-spike CD8 responses, missed private and CD4 specificities.

V usage is TRBV20-1 and J usage is TRBJ2-5; D gene uncertain. The material sequenced was whole blood. The receptor's source is an adult who was a healthcare worker with PCR-confirmed SARS-CoV-2 infection or an uninfected control (not recorded which). CDR3 DNA sequence: TGCAGTGCCCTCCACGAAGGGACCCAGTACTTC. This encodes CSALHEGTQYF.